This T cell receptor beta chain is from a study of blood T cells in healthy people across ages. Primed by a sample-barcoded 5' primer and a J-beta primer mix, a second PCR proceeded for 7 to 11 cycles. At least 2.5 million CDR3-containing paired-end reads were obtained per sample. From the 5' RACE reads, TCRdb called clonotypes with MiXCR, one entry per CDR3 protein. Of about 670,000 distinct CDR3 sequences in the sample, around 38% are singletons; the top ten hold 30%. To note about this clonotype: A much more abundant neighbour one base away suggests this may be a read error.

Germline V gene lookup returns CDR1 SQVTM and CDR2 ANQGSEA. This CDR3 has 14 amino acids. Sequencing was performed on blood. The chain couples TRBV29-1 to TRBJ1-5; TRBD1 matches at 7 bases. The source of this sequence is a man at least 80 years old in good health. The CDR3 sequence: CGVNQGGSNQPQHF. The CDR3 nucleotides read TGCGGCGTTAACCAGGGGGGAAGCAATCAGCCCCAGCATTTT. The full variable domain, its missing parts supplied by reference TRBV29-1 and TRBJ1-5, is SAVISQKPSRDICQRGTSLTIQCQVDSQVTMMFWYRQQPGQSLTLIATANQGSEATYESGFVIDKFPISRPNLTFSTLTVSNMSPEDSSIYLCGVNQGGSNQPQHFGDGTRLSIL.